This entry is about one T cell receptor beta chain. Its matching antigen is unknown. The data originate from a study of cytomegalovirus exposure and HLA in healthy donors. The PCR used 60 Vbeta and 13 Jbeta primers. Clones were read by immunoSEQ multiplex PCR, and TCRdb kept only the in-frame ones, dropping some. The sample consists of some 110,000 clones, approximately 82% of them appearing once. Study observations and caveats: Versus the roughly 670-donor mean, an Asian-associated ancestry cluster reportedly showed fewer N-insertions in a later analysis. Sequencing likely generated an artifact that appeared as a cluster of highly shared sequence variants. Earlier analysis looked at TCR beta V segments, and most were productive about 87% or about 30% of the time.

V trimming: 2 bases; J trimming: 6 bases; junction bases outside the gene matches: 7. The V gene's germline CDR1 is GTSNPN and CDR2 SVGIG (reference sequence). CDR3 length equals 15 residues. The TCR originated in a man aged 30-40 years in good health and CMV-seropositive. The J gene is TRBJ2-2, the V gene TRBV30, with 9 bases fitting TRBD1. Sequenced input: PBMCs. The CDR3 loop is CAWSMGTGLAGELFF. The CDR3 DNA reads TGTGCCTGGAGTATGGGGACAGGGCTTGCCGGGGAGCTGTTTTTT.